Following are 20 T cell receptor beta chains from one sample sequenced in a study of blood T cells in healthy people across ages. A second PCR of roughly 7 to 11 cycles used a sample-barcoded 5' primer and a J-beta primer mix. TCRdb reprocessed the 5' RACE reads with MiXCR, giving one entry per CDR3 protein. The data hold around 650,000 distinct CDR3 sequences, with approximately 40% observed a single time. Sample: blood. The receptors originated from an elderly man in good health.

This clonotype turned up a few times. V gene TRBV20-1 combines with J gene TRBJ2-3; 8 bases are shared with TRBD2. The CDR3 extends over 14 amino acids. Trimming at V came to 1 base and at J to 1 base, leaving 1 base not matched to a gene. Germline lookup yields CDR1 DFQATT and CDR2 SNEGSKA (reference sequence). The CDR3 region has the DNA TGCAGTGCTAGAGCGGGGGGGGGCACAGATACGCAGTATTTT. Translated, it gives CSARAGGGTDTQYF.

The chain recombines TRBV28 with TRBJ2-7, with 11 bases identical to TRBD2. There are 13 residues in the CDR3. CDR1 and CDR2 (germline): MDHEN, SYDVKM. Trimming cost V 9 bases and J 4 bases; bases outside gene matches: 5. The chain's CDR3 is CASIAGGRYEQYF. The DNA for the CDR3 is TGTGCCAGTATAGCGGGAGGGCGGTACGAGCAGTACTTC. The full variable domain, completed using reference TRBV28 and TRBJ2-7, is DVKVTQSSRYLVKRTGEKVFLECVQDMDHENMFWYRQDPGLGLRLIYFSYDVKMKEKGDIPEGYSVSREKKERFSLILESASTNQTSMYLCASIAGGRYEQYFGPGTRLTVT.

The chain recombines TRBV9 with TRBJ2-3; either TRBD1 or TRBD2 may supply D (5 bases each). V was shortened by 2 bases and J by 2 bases, with 6 bases between the two germline ends. This CDR3 contains 13 residues. Germline loops: CDR1 SGDLS, CDR2 YYNGEE. The chain's CDR3 is CASSVGVTDTQYF. The CDR3 nucleotides read TGTGCCAGCAGCGTGGGGGTCACAGATACGCAGTATTTT.

This clonotype showed up just a few times. The chain uses TRBV20-1 and TRBJ2-3, with D possibly TRBD1 on 6 matching bases. CDR1 is DFQATT and CDR2 is SNEGSKA in the germline V gene (reference sequence). The CDR3 loop spans 16 amino acids. Trimming stripped 3 bases from V and 0 bases from J, with 16 bases between. The CDR3 DNA reads TGCAGTGCTAGTTCGCTGACACAGGGTAGCACAGATACGCAGTATTTT. It is translated as CSASSLTQGSTDTQYF.

This clonotype was picked up many times. The chain links TRBV7-2 to TRBJ1-2; no definite D call. There are 13 residues in the CDR3. The germline V gene has CDR1 SGHTA and CDR2 FQGNSA. The V and J ends lost 5 bases and 1 base respectively, with 8 bases between them. The CDR3 DNA is TGTGCCAGCAGCCCCCGGGGTAACTATGGCTACACCTTC. Residues: CASSPRGNYGYTF.

This chain uses TRBV5-1 with TRBJ1-4; the match to TRBD1 covers 9 bases. Germline V lookup: CDR1 SGHRS, CDR2 YFSETQ. This CDR3 has 14 residues. With V trimmed by 2 bases and J by 7 bases, 3 bases remained unmatched. The CDR3 DNA reads TGCGCCAGCAGCTTACAGGGGGCCGGTGAAAAACTGTTTTTT. Translated, it gives CASSLQGAGEKLFF.

This sequence joins TRBV5-1 and TRBJ2-1; D is possibly TRBD1 (6 bases). Trimming left V 4 bases short and J 4 bases short, with 18 bases between. This CDR3 is built from 16 residues. Germline lookup yields CDR1 SGHRS and CDR2 YFSETQ. Here the CDR3 reads CASSLPPGHIYNEQFF. CDR3 bases: TGCGCCAGCAGCCTCCCTCCGGGACACATATACAATGAGCAGTTCTTC.

This clonotype was detected only a few times. The V call is TRBV6-2 or TRBV6-3, the J call TRBJ2-4, with D possibly TRBD1 on 5 matching bases. The V and J ends lost 5 bases and 5 bases respectively, with 13 bases between them. CDR1 and CDR2 (germline): MNHEY, SVGEGT. CDR3 size: 14 residues. CDR3 protein: CASSLIRGQNIQYF. The CDR3, as DNA: TGTGCCAGCAGTCTGATAAGGGGCCAAAACATTCAGTACTTC.

The sample holds a few counts of this clonotype. The V and J genes are TRBV7-2 and TRBJ2-1, with TRBD1 as a possible D gene (6 bases). Germline CDR1 and CDR2: SGHTA and FQGNSA. V was pared by 5 bases and J by 8 bases, with 13 bases between. The CDR3 is 13 residues long. The CDR3 DNA follows: TGTGCCAGCAGCCAACAGAGGGGGTATGAGCAGTTCTTC. Translated, it gives CASSQQRGYEQFF.

This chain links TRBV27 with TRBJ2-1, with 14 positions matching TRBD2. J was trimmed by 9 bases and V by 8 bases; bases with no gene match: 0. Germline assignment: CDR1 MNHEY and CDR2 SMNVEV (reference sequence). The CDR3 contains 12 residues. The CDR3 coding sequence is TGTGCCAGCGGGACTAGCGGGGGTGAGCAGTTCTTC. This sequence encodes CASGTSGGEQFF.

This clonotype showed up just a few times. This rearrangement joins TRBV4-3 to TRBJ2-1; tentatively, D is TRBD2 (6 bases). This CDR3 spans 15 amino acids. The V and J ends lost 4 bases and 0 bases respectively, with 10 bases between them. Looked up from germline, CDR1 is LGHNA and CDR2 is YSLEER. CDR3 nucleotides: TGCGCCAGCAGCCTACGACTAGTCTCCTACAATGAGCAGTTCTTC. Translating gives CASSLRLVSYNEQFF.

On this clonotype: Mismatch with germline at one junction end may stem from a read error. The V gene is TRBV12-3 or TRBV12-4, the J gene TRBJ2-1; possibly TRBD2 for D (6 bases). The CDR3 is 16 amino acids. The chain's CDR3 is CVSSFHLAVSYNEQFF. The CDR3 DNA reads as TGTGTCAGCAGTTTCCATTTAGCGGTGTCCTACAATGAGCAGTTCTTC.

There are a few counts of this clonotype. V and J are TRBV7-2 and TRBJ1-2; TRBD1 matches 8 bases. J was trimmed by 8 bases and V by 1 base; bases with no gene match: 6. Germline V gene data show CDR1 as SGHTA and CDR2 as FQGNSA. The CDR3 is made up of 14 amino acids. CDR3 sequence (DNA): TGTGCCAGCAGCTTAGTACGACAGGGGTTCGGCTACACCTTC. It specifies CASSLVRQGFGYTF.

V usage is TRBV6-2 or TRBV6-3 and J usage is TRBJ2-1; D unresolved. The germline V gene has CDR1 MNHEY and CDR2 SVGEGT. V lost 6 bases to trimming and J lost 0 bases, with 9 bases between them. CDR3 length: 14 residues. The CDR3 DNA reads TGTGCCAGCAGGACTCAGAGCTCCTACAATGAGCAGTTCTTC. Protein: CASRTQSSYNEQFF.

J is TRBJ1-4 and V is TRBV7-8, with D possibly TRBD1 on 6 matching bases. Trimming removed 5 bases from V and 14 bases from J, with 15 bases in between. The CDR3 sequence is 12 residues long. In germline, CDR1 is SGHVS, CDR2 FQNEAQ. CDR3 region: CASSLNRERLFF. CDR3 nucleotides: TGTGCCAGCAGCCTCAACAGGGAGCGTCTGTTTTTT.

This sequence joins TRBV6-2 or TRBV6-3 and TRBJ2-5; unclear D gene. The CDR3 length is 15 residues. Germline lookup yields CDR1 MNHEY and CDR2 SVGEGT. V dropped 6 bases and J dropped 2 bases, with 16 bases sitting between them. In DNA form, the CDR3 reads TGTGCCAGCAGATCTCCTATTGACATACAAGAGACCCAGTACTTC. Translating it yields CASRSPIDIQETQYF.

The chain is built from TRBV4-2 and TRBJ2-4; tentatively, D is TRBD1 (6 bases). CDR1 and CDR2 (germline): LGHNA, YNFKEQ. The length of the CDR3 is 17 residues. The V end was cut by 1 base, the J end by 2 bases, with 15 bases between. The CDR3 nucleotides read TGTGCCAGCAGCCAAGTTACAGGGATCGGGACCAAAAACATTCAGTACTTC. This sequence encodes CASSQVTGIGTKNIQYF.

V usage is TRBV7-2 and J usage is TRBJ2-7, with TRBD2 as a possible D gene (7 bases). The CDR3 is 14 residues long. Trimming took off 2 bases at V and 6 bases at J, with 14 bases between the two ends. Germline values: CDR1 SGHTA, CDR2 FQGNSA. DNA for the CDR3: TGTGCCAGCAGCTTAAAGGGGGGGCCAAGCGAGCAGTACTTC. It translates to CASSLKGGPSEQYF.

The V call is TRBV18, the J call TRBJ2-3; D is undetermined. V lost 2 bases and J 0 bases, leaving 9 bases between the germline ends. The CDR3 spans 15 residues. Germline V gives CDR1 KGHSH, CDR2 LQKENI. CDR3 sequence reads: CASSPAATSTDTQYF. CDR3 nucleotide sequence: TGTGCCAGCTCACCAGCGGCTACTAGCACAGATACGCAGTATTTT.

This clonotype was seen at least ten times. The V and J genes are TRBV6-6 and TRBJ2-3; D gene uncertain. The V end was cut by 2 bases, the J end by 5 bases, with 2 bases between. The CDR3 runs 11 residues. CDR1 is MNHNY and CDR2 is SVGAGI in the germline V gene (reference sequence). CDR3 in amino acids: CASSYGDTQYF. DNA for the CDR3: TGTGCCAGCAGTTACGGAGATACGCAGTATTTT.